This T cell receptor (beta chain) originates from a study of T-cell memory formation after mild COVID-19. Findings and caveats of the study: Pre-infection memory harbored some responding clones, suggesting cross-reactive memory joined. Second-wave clones that peaked on day 37 lacked confirmed SARS-CoV-2 specificity. For contracting clones, CD4+ ones sat mainly in CM and EM, CD8+ in EMRA.

This clonotype was found a few times. Its antigen remains unidentified. This CDR3 has 14 amino acids. Germline CDR1 KGHSH, CDR2 LQKENI. V shed 3 bases and J 0 bases; nucleotides not matched to a gene: 2. TCR alpha and TCR beta cDNA libraries with sample barcodes and UMIs came from 5'RACE using constant-segment primers. MiXCR, run by TCRdb on the 5' RACE reads, gives a single entry per CDR3 protein. The repertoire holds about 150,000 distinct CDR3 sequences, with 6% to 7% as singletons. The V gene is TRBV18, the J gene TRBJ2-7; TRBD1 agrees at 7 bases. The sequence was obtained from an adult woman who had mild COVID-19 (a few samples of this study predate the infection). Cell type and time point are not known. Specimen: PBMCs or a T cell subset sorted from them (not recorded which). The CDR3 loop is CASSPGTVSYEQYF. DNA of the CDR3: TGTGCCAGCTCACCCGGGACAGTCTCCTACGAGCAGTACTTC.